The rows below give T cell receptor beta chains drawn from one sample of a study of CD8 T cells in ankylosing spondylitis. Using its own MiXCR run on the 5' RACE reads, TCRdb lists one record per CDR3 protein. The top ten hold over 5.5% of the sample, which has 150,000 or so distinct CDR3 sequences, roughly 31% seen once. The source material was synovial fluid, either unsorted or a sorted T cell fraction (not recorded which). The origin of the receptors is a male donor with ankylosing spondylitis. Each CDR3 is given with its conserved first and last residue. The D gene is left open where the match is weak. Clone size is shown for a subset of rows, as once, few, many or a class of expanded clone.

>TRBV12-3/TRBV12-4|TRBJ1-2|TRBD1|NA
TGTGCCAGCAGCCGGGACAGATTTTATGGCTACACCTTC
CASSRDRFYGYTF
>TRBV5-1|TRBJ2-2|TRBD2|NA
TGCGCCAGCAGCTCGATAGCGGGTGGGGAGCTGTTTTTT
CASSSIAGGELFF
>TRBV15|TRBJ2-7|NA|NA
TGTGCCACCAGCAGAGAGGAAGCATCCTACGAGCAGTACTTC
CATSREEASYEQYF
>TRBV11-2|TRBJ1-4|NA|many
TGTGCCAGCAGCCTAGGAGACAGAGATAATGAAAAACTGTTTTTT
CASSLGDRDNEKLFF
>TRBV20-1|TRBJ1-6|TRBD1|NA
TGCAGTGCAAGACAGGGTCCTAATTCACCCCTCCACTTT
CSARQGPNSPLHF
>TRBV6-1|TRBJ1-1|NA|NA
TGTGCCAGCAGTGAGGCCAGAACCATTTCGTGGGCTTTCTTT
CASSEARTISWAFF
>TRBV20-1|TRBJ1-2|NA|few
TGCAGTGCTAGAGCTCTGGGACTCCCAGGAGAGGGCTACACCTTC
CSARALGLPGEGYTF
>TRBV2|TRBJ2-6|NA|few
TGTGCCAGCAGTGGGCAGGGGGCCAACGTCCTGACTTTC
CASSGQGANVLTF
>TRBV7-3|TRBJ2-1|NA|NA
TGTGCCAGCAGCAAACAGGGTGGGGCTGACAATGAGCAGTTCTTC
CASSKQGGADNEQFF
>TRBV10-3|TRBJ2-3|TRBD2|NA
TGTGCCATCAGTGAGCCGAACGGACTAGCGGGAGGGCGGCCCGATACGCAGTATTTT
CAISEPNGLAGGRPDTQYF
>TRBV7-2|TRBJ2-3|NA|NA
TGTGCCAGCAGCTTCTTCCATCAAGATACGCAGTATTTT
CASSFFHQDTQYF
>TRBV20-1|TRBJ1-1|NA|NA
TGCAGTGCTAGTTGGGCCAGGGAGGGCACTGAAGCTTTCTTT
CSASWAREGTEAFF
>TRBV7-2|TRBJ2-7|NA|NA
TGTGCCAGCAGCCGAAGGTCGCAAAACTACGAGCAGTACTTC
CASSRRSQNYEQYF
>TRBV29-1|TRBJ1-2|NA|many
TGCAGCGTTGAAGAAGGAAATGGCTACACCTTC
CSVEEGNGYTF
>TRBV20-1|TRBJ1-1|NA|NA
TGCAGTGCTAGTTCGGGACAGAACACTGAAGCTTTCTTT
CSASSGQNTEAFF
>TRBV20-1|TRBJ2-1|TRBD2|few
TGCAGTGCCAGCAGTGGGACTAGCGGGAGGCATGAGCAGTTCTTC
CSASSGTSGRHEQFF
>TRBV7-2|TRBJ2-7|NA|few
TGTGCCAGCAGCTTAAAGGGGACGCAGTACTTC
CASSLKGTQYF
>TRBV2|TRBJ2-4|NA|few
TGTGCCAGCAGTGCCAGCGGGAAAAACATTCAGTACTTC
CASSASGKNIQYF
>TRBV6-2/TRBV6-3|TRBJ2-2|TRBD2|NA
TGTGCCAGCAGTTACCCAAGCGGGACTAGGAACACCGGGGAGCTGTTTTTT
CASSYPSGTRNTGELFF
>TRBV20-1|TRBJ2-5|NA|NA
TGCAGTGCTACCAGCCTTAGGATCCAAGAGACCCAGTACTTC
CSATSLRIQETQYF
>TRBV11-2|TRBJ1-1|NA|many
TGTGCCAGCACCAACTACAGGGACACTGAAGCTTTCTTT
CASTNYRDTEAFF
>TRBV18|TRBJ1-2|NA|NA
TGTGCCAGCTCACCAACAGAGGGAAGGGGCTACACCTTC
CASSPTEGRGYTF
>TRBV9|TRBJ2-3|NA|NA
TGTGCCAGCAGCGTAGGGGGGGCCCGCACAGATACGCAGTATTTT
CASSVGGARTDTQYF
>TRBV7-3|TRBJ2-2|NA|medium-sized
TGTGCCAGCAGCAAGGGGGTAGGGAACACCGGGGAGCTGTTTTTT
CASSKGVGNTGELFF
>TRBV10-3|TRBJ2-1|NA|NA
TGTGCCATCAGTGATGGGACTGGAGGTGCCGCAAATGAGCAGTTCTTC
CAISDGTGGAANEQFF
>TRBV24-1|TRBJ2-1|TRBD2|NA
TGTGCCACCAGTGAAGGACTAGCGGGCAGGAATGAGCAGTTCTTC
CATSEGLAGRNEQFF
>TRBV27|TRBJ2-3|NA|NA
TGTGCCAGCAGTTTAATGCACTCCACAGATACGCAGTATTTT
CASSLMHSTDTQYF
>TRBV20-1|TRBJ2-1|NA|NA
TGCAGTGCCCCGAGTGGAGGGACTTCGTTGGGGGAGCAGTTCTTC
CSAPSGGTSLGEQFF
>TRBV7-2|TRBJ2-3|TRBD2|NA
TGTGCCAGCAGCGGGACTAGCGGGGCAAGGGGTACGCAGTATTTT
CASSGTSGARGTQYF
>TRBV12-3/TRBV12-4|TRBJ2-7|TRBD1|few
TGTGCCAGCAGTTTGACCACAGGGGGCGACGAGCAGTACTTC
CASSLTTGGDEQYF
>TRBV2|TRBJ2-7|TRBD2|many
TGTGCCAGCAGGAGGATCGGAACTAGCGCGAGGGGCTTGAAACTCGAGCAGTACTTC
CASRRIGTSARGLKLEQYF
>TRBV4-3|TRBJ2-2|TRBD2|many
TGCGCCAGCAGCCAAGAGGGACTAGCGGGAAGAACCGGGGAGCTGTTTTTT
CASSQEGLAGRTGELFF
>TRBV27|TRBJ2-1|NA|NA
TGTGCCAGCGGGGGGGGGCGGAACAGCAATGAGCAGTTCTTC
CASGGGRNSNEQFF
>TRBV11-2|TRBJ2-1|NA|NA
TGTGCCAGCAGGGGAGGAGATGAGCAGTTCTTC
CASRGGDEQFF
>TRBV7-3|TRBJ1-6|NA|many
TGTGCCAGCAGGGAACAGAAAAATTCACCCCTCCACTTT
CASREQKNSPLHF
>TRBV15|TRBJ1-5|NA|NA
TGTGCCACCAGCAGAGAAGAGGGGAGCAATCAGCCCCAGCATTTT
CATSREEGSNQPQHF
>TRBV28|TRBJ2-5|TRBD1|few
TGTGCCAGCAGTACCTCGGGACAGGGCTACCGGGAGACCCAGTACTTC
CASSTSGQGYRETQYF
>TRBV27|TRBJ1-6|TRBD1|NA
TGTGCCAGCAGAGCAGGGGGCAGTAAGGCCCTCCACTTT
CASRAGGSKALHF
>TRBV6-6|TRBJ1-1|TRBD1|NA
TGTGCCAGCAGATGGGACAGCCCGTTTGGGGCTTTCTTT
CASRWDSPFGAFF
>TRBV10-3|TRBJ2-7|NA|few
TGTGCCATCAGTGAGTCTGAGGACTACGAGCAGTACTTC
CAISESEDYEQYF
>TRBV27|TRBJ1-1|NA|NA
TGTGCCAGCAGTTTGTATGGTACCACTGAAGCTTTCTTT
CASSLYGTTEAFF
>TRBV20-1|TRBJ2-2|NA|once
TGCAGTGCTAGAAGGGGCAACACCGGGGAGCTGTTTTTT
CSARRGNTGELFF
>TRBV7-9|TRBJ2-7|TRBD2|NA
TGTGCCAGCAGCTCCCGGGGGGGAGATTCGTACGAGCAGTACTTC
CASSSRGGDSYEQYF
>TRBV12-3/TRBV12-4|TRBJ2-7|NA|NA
TGTGCCAGCAGTTTACAAAAATACGAGCAGTACTTC
CASSLQKYEQYF
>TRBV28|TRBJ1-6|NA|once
TGTGCCAGCAGAGACCCCGACAGGAGCTCCTATAATTCACCCCTCCACTTT
CASRDPDRSSYNSPLHF
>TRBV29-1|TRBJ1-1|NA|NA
TGCAGCGCCAGCGGGCGGATGAACACTGAAGCTTTCTTT
CSASGRMNTEAFF
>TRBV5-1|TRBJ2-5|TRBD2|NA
TGCGCCAGCAGCCCGGACAGCGGGACTAGAATGACCCAGTACTTC
CASSPDSGTRMTQYF
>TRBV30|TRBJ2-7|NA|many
TGTGCCTGGAGTAAACTGTTATCCTACGAGCAGTACTTC
CAWSKLLSYEQYF
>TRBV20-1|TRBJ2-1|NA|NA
TGCAGTGCGCCGGCCCCCGGGACGGATTACAATGAGCAGTTCTTC
CSAPAPGTDYNEQFF
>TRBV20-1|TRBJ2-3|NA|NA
TGCAGTGCTAGAGATGCCTTACTAGGGATTACAGATACGCAGTATTTT
CSARDALLGITDTQYF
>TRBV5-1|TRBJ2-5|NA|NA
TGCGCCAGCAGCTCTCCGGGGGAAGAGACCCAGTACTTC
CASSSPGEETQYF
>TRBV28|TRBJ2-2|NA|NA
TGTGCCAGCACCTACCAGGGAACAGGGCGAACCGGGGAGCTGTTTTTT
CASTYQGTGRTGELFF
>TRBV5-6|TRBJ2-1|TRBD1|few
TGTGCCAGCTCCGGTATGAGACAGGGGGACAATGAGCAGTTCTTC
CASSGMRQGDNEQFF
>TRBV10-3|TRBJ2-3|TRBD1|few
TGTGCCATCAGGGGGACAGGGTGGGCAGATACGCAGTATTTT
CAIRGTGWADTQYF
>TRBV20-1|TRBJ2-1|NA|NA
TGCAGTGCTAGAGGAGGGGGGGTCAGCTCCTACAATGAGCAGTTCTTC
CSARGGGVSSYNEQFF